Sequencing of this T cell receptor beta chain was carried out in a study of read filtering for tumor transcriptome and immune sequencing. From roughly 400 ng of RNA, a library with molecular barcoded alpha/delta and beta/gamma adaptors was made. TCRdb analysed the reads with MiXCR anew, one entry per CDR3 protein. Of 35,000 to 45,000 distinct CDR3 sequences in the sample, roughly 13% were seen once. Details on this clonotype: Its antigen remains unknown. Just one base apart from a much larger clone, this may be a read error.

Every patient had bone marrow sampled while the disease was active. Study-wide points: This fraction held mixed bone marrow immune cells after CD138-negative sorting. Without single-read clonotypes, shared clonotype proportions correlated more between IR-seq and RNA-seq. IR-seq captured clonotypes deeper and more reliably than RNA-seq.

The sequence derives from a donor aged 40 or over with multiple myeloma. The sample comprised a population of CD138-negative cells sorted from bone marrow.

The CDR3 DNA follows: TGTGCCAGCAGCCCCGGGGCAGAAGATGCGCAGTATTTT. Translated: CASSPGAEDAQYF. V usage is TRBV7-9 and J usage is TRBJ2-3; D possibly matches TRBD1 or TRBD2 (5 bases each). The CDR3 is 13 residues long. The germline CDR1 and CDR2 sequences are SEHNR and FQNEAQ (reference sequence).